These 18 T cell receptor beta chains originate from one sample sequenced in a study of blood T cells in healthy people across ages. For the second PCR, which ran for roughly 7 to 11 cycles, a sample-barcoded 5' primer and a J-beta primer mix were used. TCRdb re-called the 5' RACE reads with MiXCR, one entry per CDR3 protein. The table includes 1.2 million to 1.5 million distinct CDR3 sequences, 59% detected once. Sequencing was done on a sample of blood. Every receptor here comes from a man between 18 and 35 years old in good health.

The gene calls are TRBV4-1 and TRBJ2-3; 8 positions agree with TRBD2. Unmatched junction bases numbered 20, after V lost 4 bases and J lost 2 bases. The germline V gene has CDR1 MGHRA and CDR2 YSYEKL. The CDR3 length is 20 residues. CDR3 coding DNA: TGCGCCAGCAGCCCCCTCGGGGTAGCGGGACCACCGGTTTCCACAGATACGCAGTATTTT. As protein: CASSPLGVAGPPVSTDTQYF.

The chain joins TRBV4-2 to TRBJ2-5; D is perhaps TRBD1 (6 bases). V was pared by 0 bases and J by 5 bases, with 16 bases between. The CDR3 covers 16 residues. Per the germline V gene, CDR1 is LGHNA and CDR2 is YNFKEQ. CDR3 bases: TGTGCCAGCAGCCAAGAAAATGCAGGGGTTAAGGAGACCCAGTACTTC. Amino acid sequence: CASSQENAGVKETQYF.

The rearrangement joins TRBV6-5 to TRBJ2-5, with no clear D. Germline values: CDR1 MNHEY, CDR2 SVGAGI. The CDR3 sequence is 14 residues long. The V gene lost 6 bases and the J gene lost 2 bases, with 13 bases spanning the gap. The chain's CDR3 is CASSTYGFQETQYF. Written as DNA, the CDR3 is TGTGCCAGCAGCACGTACGGATTTCAAGAGACCCAGTACTTC.

The rearrangement uses TRBV5-1 and TRBJ2-4; TRBD2 aligns across 7 bases. V was pared by 0 bases and J by 0 bases, with 15 bases of the junction left unmatched. CDR3 length: 20 residues. Germline CDR1 is SGHRS and CDR2 is YFSETQ. The DNA for the CDR3 is TGCGCCAGCAGCTTGGTTAAGCGGGGCGACCCTGTCCTAGCCAAAAACATTCAGTACTTC. Its translation: CASSLVKRGDPVLAKNIQYF.

This clonotype was detected only a few times. The chain has TRBV12-3 or TRBV12-4 and TRBJ1-1, with D hard to call. The V gene lost 2 bases and the J gene lost 1 base, with 14 bases spanning the gap. CDR3 length equals 16 residues. The CDR3 bases are TGTGCCAGCAGTTTAAAGGTTTGGAATGCGAACACTGAAGCTTTCTTT. Its protein is CASSLKVWNANTEAFF.

The genes are TRBV4-3 and TRBJ2-5; D perhaps matches TRBD1 (5 bases). Germline V CDR1 and CDR2: LGHNA, YSLEER. CDR3 length: 15 residues. Trimming pared 0 bases from V and 1 base from J, leaving 9 bases between. CDR3 sequence: CASSQDRVTQETQYF. The CDR3 DNA is TGCGCCAGCAGCCAAGACAGGGTAACCCAAGAGACCCAGTACTTC.

The chain joins TRBV4-1 to TRBJ2-5; 10 nucleotides agree with TRBD2. The V and J ends lost 1 base and 13 bases, in that order; junction bases with no gene match: 9. The CDR3 loop spans 14 amino acids. Germline V gives CDR1 MGHRA, CDR2 YSYEKL. CDR3: CASSQGSLAGEVYF. The CDR3 nucleotides are TGCGCCAGCAGCCAAGGGTCTCTAGCGGGAGAAGTGTACTTC.

The V and J genes are TRBV29-1 and TRBJ2-7; the match to TRBD2 covers 10 bases. V trimming: 6 bases; J trimming: 3 bases; junction bases outside the gene matches: 5. Germline V gene data show CDR1 as SQVTM and CDR2 as ANQGSEA. The CDR3 contains 13 residues. In nucleotides, the CDR3 is TGCAGCGTGGTAGCGGGGGGCCTCTACGAGCAGTACTTC. It encodes CSVVAGGLYEQYF.

The chain is built from TRBV3-1 and TRBJ2-5; the match to TRBD2 covers 15 bases. With V trimmed by 6 bases and J by 7 bases, 6 bases remained unmatched. From germline, CDR1 is LGHDT and CDR2 YNNKEL (reference sequence). The CDR3 length is 15 residues. The CDR3 protein is CASSRTSGGDVTQYF. The DNA for the CDR3 is TGTGCCAGCAGTCGGACTAGCGGGGGGGACGTGACCCAGTACTTC.

The chain couples TRBV29-1 to TRBJ1-1; D unclear. CDR3 size: 13 residues. V lost 3 bases, J lost 1 base, and 9 bases lay in between. CDR1 SQVTM and CDR2 ANQGSEA come from the germline V gene. The CDR3 bases are TGCAGCGTTGACCGGGCCCGGAACACTGAAGCTTTCTTT. Its translation: CSVDRARNTEAFF. Full variable domain (rest looked up from reference TRBV29-1 and TRBJ1-1): SAVISQKPSRDICQRGTSLTIQCQVDSQVTMMFWYRQQPGQSLTLIATANQGSEATYESGFVIDKFPISRPNLTFSTLTVSNMSPEDSSIYLCSVDRARNTEAFFGQGTRLTVV.

CDR3 loop: CASGLANGPGELFF. The CDR3 DNA is TGTGCTAGTGGTTTGGCAAATGGGCCCGGGGAGCTGTTTTTT. The chain couples TRBV12-5 to TRBJ2-2; D is uncertain. Trimming cost V 1 base and J 6 bases, with 9 bases left between them. The CDR3 is made up of 14 amino acids. Germline values: CDR1 LGHNT, CDR2 FRNRAP.

V usage is TRBV24-1 and J usage is TRBJ1-1; a possible D gene is TRBD1 (5 bases). V lost 10 bases and J lost 5, with 19 bases in between. The CDR3 is made up of 14 amino acids. Germline assignment: CDR1 KGHDR and CDR2 SFDVKD. CDR3 DNA: TGTGCCACGAGTAACATCCCGCCAGGGACTGAAGCTTTCTTT. Translated: CATSNIPPGTEAFF.

V and J are TRBV11-2 and TRBJ1-2, with D uncertain. Germline values: CDR1 SGHAT, CDR2 FQNNGV. CDR3 length: 14 amino acids. V was cut by 5 bases and J by 8 bases, with 18 bases left in between. The CDR3 sequence: CASSLPSMVGGYTF. The CDR3 DNA follows: TGTGCCAGCAGCCTCCCTAGCATGGTTGGGGGCTACACCTTC.

This clonotype came up a few times. The rearrangement uses TRBV27 and TRBJ2-1; D uncertain. This CDR3 spans 13 amino acids. Trimming took 5 bases from V and 7 from J, leaving 12 bases between them. Germline V gives CDR1 MNHEY, CDR2 SMNVEV (reference sequence). In DNA form, the CDR3 reads TGTGCCAGCAGTCCCTCCCTAGGGAATGAGCAGTTCTTC. Translation: CASSPSLGNEQFF.

Only a few counts were recorded for this clonotype. The chain carries TRBV5-1 and TRBJ2-7; D is possibly TRBD1 (6 bases). Germline values: CDR1 SGHRS, CDR2 YFSETQ. This CDR3 is built from 15 residues. Trimming stripped 4 bases from V and 5 bases from J, with 19 bases between. The CDR3 DNA follows: TGCGCCAGCAGCCCGGAGCCGGACAGAAATAACGAGCAGTACTTC. As protein: CASSPEPDRNNEQYF.

The chain employs TRBV2 and TRBJ2-7; either TRBD1 or TRBD2 may supply D (5 bases each). Looked up from germline, CDR1 is SNHLY and CDR2 is FYNNEI. Trimming stripped 5 bases from V and 0 bases from J, with 14 bases between. This CDR3 has 15 residues. CDR3 sequence: CASSPQPGTSYEQYF. CDR3 bases: TGTGCCAGCAGTCCACAGCCCGGGACCTCCTACGAGCAGTACTTC.

J is TRBJ2-1 and V is TRBV7-2; TRBD2 might be the D (5 bases). This CDR3 has 15 residues. V was cut by 1 base and J by 11 bases, with 18 bases left in between. CDR1 and CDR2 (germline): SGHTA, FQGNSA. CDR3 DNA: TGTGCCAGCAGCTTAGAGGTCGGAGTTGGAGGCAAGCAGTTCTTC. It codes for CASSLEVGVGGKQFF.

The genes are TRBV27 and TRBJ2-1; TRBD2 matches at 10 bases. V was pared by 10 bases and J by 9 bases, with 9 bases of the junction left unmatched. Germline V lookup: CDR1 MNHEY, CDR2 SMNVEV (reference sequence). This CDR3 contains 13 residues. CDR3 nucleotide sequence: TGTGCCACCAAAGCGGGGGGGCATCTTGAGCAGTTCTTC. Its protein is CATKAGGHLEQFF.